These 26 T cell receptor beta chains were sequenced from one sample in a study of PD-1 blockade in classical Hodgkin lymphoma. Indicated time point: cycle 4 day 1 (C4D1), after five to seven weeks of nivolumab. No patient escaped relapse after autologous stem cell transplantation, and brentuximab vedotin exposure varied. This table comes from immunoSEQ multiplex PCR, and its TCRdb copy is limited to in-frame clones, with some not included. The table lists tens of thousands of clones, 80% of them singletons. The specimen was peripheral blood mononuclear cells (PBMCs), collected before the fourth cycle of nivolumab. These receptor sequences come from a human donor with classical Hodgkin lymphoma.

The CDR3 sequence: CASSFGTGTLQPQHF. As DNA, the CDR3 is TGTGCCAGCAGTTTCGGGACAGGGACCCTTCAGCCCCAGCATTTT. The chain employs TRBV28 and TRBJ1-5; 9 bases align to TRBD1. The J segment lost 6 bases and the V segment lost 3 bases, leaving 6 bases of the junction unmatched. Germline loops: CDR1 MDHEN, CDR2 SYDVKM. The CDR3 length is 15 residues.

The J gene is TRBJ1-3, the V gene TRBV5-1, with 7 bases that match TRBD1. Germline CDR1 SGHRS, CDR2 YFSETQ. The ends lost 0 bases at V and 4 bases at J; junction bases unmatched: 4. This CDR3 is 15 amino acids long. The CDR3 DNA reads TGCGCCAGCAGCTTGGGACAGACAGGGGGAAACACCATATATTTT. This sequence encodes CASSLGQTGGNTIYF.

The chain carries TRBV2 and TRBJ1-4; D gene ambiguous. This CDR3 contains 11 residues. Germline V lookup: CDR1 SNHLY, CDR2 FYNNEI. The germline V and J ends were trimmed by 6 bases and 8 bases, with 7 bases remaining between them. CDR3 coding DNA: TGTGCCAGCAGCTACCTGGAAAAACTGTTTTTT. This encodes CASSYLEKLFF.

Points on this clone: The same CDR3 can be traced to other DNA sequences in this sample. CDR3 amino acids: CASSVAAGYTDTQYF. DNA for the CDR3: TGTGCCAGCAGCGTAGCGGCGGGGTACACAGATACGCAGTATTTT. The chain carries TRBV9 and TRBJ2-3; the D gene is possibly TRBD2 (6 bases). Looked up from germline, CDR1 is SGDLS and CDR2 is YYNGEE. Trimming took 0 bases from V and 2 from J, leaving 10 bases between them. This CDR3 contains 15 residues.

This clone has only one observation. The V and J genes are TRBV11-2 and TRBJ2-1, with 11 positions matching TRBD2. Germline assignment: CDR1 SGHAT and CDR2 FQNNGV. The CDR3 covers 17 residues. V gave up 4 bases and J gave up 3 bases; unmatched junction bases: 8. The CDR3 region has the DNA TGTGCCAGCAGCTACGCGACACTAGCGGGAGTCTACAATGAGCAGTTCTTC. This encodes CASSYATLAGVYNEQFF.

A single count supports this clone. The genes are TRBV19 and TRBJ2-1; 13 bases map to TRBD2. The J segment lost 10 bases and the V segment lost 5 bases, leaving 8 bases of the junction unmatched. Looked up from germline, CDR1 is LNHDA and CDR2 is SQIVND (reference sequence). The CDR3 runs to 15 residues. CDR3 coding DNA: TGTGCCAGTAGTTGGGGGGGACTAGCGGGAAAAGAGCAGTTCTTC. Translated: CASSWGGLAGKEQFF.

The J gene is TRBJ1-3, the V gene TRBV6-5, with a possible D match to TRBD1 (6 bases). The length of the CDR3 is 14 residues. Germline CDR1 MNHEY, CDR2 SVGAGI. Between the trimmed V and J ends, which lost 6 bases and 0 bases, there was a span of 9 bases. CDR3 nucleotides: TGTGCCAGCAGCGCAGGGGACTCTGGAAACACCATATATTTT. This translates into CASSAGDSGNTIYF.

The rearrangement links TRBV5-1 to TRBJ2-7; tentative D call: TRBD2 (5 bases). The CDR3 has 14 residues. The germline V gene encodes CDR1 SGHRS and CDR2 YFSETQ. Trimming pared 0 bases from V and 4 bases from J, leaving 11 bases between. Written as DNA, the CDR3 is TGCGCCAGCAGCTTGGAAGGGAGCAATTACGAGCAGTACTTC. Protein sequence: CASSLEGSNYEQYF.

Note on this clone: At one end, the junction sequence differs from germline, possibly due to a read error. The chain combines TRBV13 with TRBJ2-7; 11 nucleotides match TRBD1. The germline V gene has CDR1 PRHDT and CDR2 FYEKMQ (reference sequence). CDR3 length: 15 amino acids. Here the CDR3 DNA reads TGTGCCAGCAGCCCATGGACAGGGGGCTCCGACGAGCAGTACTTC. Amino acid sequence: CASSPWTGGSDEQYF.

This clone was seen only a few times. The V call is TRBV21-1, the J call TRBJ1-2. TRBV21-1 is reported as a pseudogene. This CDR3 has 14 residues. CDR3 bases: TGTGCCAGCAGACCGGGGACCATAAGCTATGGCTACACCTTC. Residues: CASRPGTISYGYTF.

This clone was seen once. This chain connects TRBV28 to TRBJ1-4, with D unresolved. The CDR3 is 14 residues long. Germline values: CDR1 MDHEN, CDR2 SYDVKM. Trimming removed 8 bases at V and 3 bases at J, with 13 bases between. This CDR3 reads CASRFLGSNEKLFF. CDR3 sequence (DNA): TGTGCCAGCCGATTTTTAGGGTCTAATGAAAAACTGTTTTTT.

CDR3 amino acids: CASSLVAIGSTDTQYF. In DNA, the CDR3 is TGTGCCAGCAGCCTGGTTGCGATCGGGAGCACAGATACGCAGTATTTT. The rearrangement uses TRBV11-3 and TRBJ2-3; D not resolved. Trimming shortened V by 5 bases and J by 0 bases, and 15 bases separated the two germline ends. This CDR3 spans 16 amino acids. The germline V gene encodes CDR1 SGHNT and CDR2 YENEEA.

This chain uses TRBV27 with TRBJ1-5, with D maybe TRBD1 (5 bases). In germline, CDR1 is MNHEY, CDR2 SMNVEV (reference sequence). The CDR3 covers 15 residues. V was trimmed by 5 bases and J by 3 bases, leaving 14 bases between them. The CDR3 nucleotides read TGTGCCAGCAGTCCGATCACAGGTCACAATCAGCCCCAGCATTTT. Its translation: CASSPITGHNQPQHF.

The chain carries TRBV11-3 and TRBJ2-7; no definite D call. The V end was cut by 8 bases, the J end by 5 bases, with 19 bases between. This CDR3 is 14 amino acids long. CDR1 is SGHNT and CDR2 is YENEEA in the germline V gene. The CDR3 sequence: CASPPVPPHNEQYF. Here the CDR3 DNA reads TGTGCCAGCCCCCCAGTCCCCCCACACAACGAGCAGTACTTC.

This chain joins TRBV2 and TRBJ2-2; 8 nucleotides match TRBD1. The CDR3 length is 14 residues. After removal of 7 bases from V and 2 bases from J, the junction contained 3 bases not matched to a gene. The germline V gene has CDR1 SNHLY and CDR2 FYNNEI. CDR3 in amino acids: CASMDRVNTGELFF. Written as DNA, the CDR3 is TGTGCCAGCATGGACAGGGTTAACACCGGGGAGCTGTTTTTT.

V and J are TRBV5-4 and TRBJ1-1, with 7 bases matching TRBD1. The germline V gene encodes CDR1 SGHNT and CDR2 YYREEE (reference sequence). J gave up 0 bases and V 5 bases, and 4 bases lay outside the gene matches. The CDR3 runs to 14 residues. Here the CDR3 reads CASSVDRLNTEAFF. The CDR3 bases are TGTGCCAGCAGTGTGGACAGGCTGAACACTGAAGCTTTCTTT.

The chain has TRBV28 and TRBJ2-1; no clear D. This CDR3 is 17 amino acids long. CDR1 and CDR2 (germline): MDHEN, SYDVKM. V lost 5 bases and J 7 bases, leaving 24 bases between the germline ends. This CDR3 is CASSLTRTGPLGNEQFF. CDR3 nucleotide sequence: TGTGCCAGCAGTCTTACCCGGACCGGACCTCTTGGTAATGAGCAGTTCTTC.

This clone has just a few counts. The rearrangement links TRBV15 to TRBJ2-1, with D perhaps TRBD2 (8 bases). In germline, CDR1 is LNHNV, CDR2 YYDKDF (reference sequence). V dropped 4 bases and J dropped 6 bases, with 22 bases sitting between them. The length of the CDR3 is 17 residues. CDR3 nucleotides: TGTGCCACCAGCAAGGAGGGGGCGAGCGGGAGCGTCAATGAGCAGTTCTTC. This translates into CATSKEGASGSVNEQFF.

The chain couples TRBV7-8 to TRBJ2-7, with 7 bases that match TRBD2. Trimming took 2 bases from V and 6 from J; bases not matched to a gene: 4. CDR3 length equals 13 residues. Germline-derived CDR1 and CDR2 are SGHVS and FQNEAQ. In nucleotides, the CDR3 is TGTGCCAGCAGCTTACCCCCGGGGGGCGAGCAGTACTTC. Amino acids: CASSLPPGGEQYF. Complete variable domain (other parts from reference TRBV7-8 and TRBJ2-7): GAGVSQSPRYKVAKRGQDVALRCDPISGHVSLFWYQQALGQGPEFLTYFQNEAQLDKSGLPSDRFFAERPEGSVSTLKIQRTQQEDSAVYLCASSLPPGGEQYFGPGTRLTVT.

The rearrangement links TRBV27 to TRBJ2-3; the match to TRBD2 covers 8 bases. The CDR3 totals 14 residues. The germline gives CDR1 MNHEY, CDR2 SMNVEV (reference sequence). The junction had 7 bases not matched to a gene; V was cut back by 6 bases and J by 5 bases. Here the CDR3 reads CASRQSGGIDTQYF. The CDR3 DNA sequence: TGTGCCAGCAGACAGAGCGGGGGTATAGATACGCAGTATTTT.

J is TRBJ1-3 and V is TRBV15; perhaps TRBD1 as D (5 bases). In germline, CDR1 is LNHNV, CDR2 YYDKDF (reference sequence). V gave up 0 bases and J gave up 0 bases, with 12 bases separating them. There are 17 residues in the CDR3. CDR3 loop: CATSRDSGGFSGNTIYF. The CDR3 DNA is TGTGCCACCAGCAGAGATTCGGGGGGGTTCTCTGGAAACACCATATATTTT.

The CDR3 region is CATSREGWQTEAFF. In nucleotides, the CDR3 is TGTGCCACCAGCAGAGAAGGGTGGCAGACTGAAGCTTTCTTT. The chain uses TRBV15 and TRBJ1-1; no firm D call. The CDR3 length is 14 residues. Germline CDR1 and CDR2: LNHNV and YYDKDF (reference sequence). The germline V and J ends were trimmed by 0 bases and 5 bases, with 10 bases remaining between them. Combining the CDR3 with reference TRBV15 and TRBJ1-1 gives the whole variable domain DAMVIQNPRYQVTQFGKPVTLSCSQTLNHNVMYWYQQKSSQAPKLLFHYYDKDFNNEADTPDNFQSRRPNTSFCFLDIRSPGLGDTAMYLCATSREGWQTEAFFGQGTRLTVV.

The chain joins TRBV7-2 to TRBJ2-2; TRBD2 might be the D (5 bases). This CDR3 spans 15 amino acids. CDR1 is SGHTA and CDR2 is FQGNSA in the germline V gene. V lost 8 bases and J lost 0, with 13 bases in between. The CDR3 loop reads CASAPPGTNTGELFF. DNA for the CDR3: TGTGCCAGCGCCCCCCCCGGGACGAACACCGGGGAGCTGTTTTTT.

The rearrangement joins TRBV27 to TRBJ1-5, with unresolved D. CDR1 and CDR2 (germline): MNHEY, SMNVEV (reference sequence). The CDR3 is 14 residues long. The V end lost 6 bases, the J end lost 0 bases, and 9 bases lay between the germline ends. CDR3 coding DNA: TGTGCCAGCAGCCCTGTGTCTAGCAATCAGCCCCAGCATTTT. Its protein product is CASSPVSSNQPQHF.

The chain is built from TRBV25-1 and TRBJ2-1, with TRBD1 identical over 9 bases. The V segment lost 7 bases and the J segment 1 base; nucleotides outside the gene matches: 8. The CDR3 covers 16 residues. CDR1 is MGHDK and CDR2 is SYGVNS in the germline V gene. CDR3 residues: CASKDTTGGSYNEQFF. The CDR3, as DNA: TGTGCCAGCAAGGATACGACAGGGGGATCCTACAATGAGCAGTTCTTC.

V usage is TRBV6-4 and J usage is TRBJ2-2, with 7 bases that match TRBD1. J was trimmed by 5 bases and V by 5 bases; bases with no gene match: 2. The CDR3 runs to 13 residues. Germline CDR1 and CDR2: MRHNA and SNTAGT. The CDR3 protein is CASSIRGTGELFF. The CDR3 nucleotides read TGTGCCAGCAGTATCAGGGGGACCGGGGAGCTGTTTTTT.